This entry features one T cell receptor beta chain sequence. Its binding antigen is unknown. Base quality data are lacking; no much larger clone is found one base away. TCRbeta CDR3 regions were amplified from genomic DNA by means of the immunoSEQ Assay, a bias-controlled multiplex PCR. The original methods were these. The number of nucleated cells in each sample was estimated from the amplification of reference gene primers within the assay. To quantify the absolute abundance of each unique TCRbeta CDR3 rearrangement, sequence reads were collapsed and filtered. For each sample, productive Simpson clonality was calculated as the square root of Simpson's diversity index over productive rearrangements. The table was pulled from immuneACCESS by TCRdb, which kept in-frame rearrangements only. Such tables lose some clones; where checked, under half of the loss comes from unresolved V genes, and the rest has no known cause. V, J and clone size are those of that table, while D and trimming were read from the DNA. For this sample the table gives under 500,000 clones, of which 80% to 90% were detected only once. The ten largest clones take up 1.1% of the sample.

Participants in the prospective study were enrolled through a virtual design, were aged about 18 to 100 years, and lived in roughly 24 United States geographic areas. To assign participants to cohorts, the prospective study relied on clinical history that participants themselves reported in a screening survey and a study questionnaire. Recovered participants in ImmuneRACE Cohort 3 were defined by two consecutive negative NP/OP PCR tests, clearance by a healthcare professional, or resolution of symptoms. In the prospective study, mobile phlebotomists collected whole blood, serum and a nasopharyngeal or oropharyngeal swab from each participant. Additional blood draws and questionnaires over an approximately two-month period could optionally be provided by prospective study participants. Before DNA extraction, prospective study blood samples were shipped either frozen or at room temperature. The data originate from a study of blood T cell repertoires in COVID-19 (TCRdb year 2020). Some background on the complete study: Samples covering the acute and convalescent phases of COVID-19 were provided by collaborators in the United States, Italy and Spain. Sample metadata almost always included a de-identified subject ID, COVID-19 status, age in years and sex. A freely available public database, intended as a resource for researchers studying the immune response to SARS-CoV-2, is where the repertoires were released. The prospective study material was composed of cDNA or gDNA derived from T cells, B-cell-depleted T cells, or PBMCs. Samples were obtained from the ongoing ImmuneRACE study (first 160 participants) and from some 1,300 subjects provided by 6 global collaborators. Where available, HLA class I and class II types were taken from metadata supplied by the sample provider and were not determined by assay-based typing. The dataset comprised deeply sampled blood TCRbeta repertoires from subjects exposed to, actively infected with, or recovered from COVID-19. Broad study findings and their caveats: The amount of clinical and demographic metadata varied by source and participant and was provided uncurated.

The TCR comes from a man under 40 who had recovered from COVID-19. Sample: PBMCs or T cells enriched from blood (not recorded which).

The CDR3 sequence is CASSLRGVGTDTQYF. The nucleotide sequence is TGCGCCAGCAGCCTCCGGGGAGTTGGCACAGATACGCAGTATTTT. The rearranged chain carries TRBV4-1 and TRBJ2-3, with TRBD2 as a weak D call on 5 bases. The CDR3 holds 15 amino acids from the cysteine to the phenylalanine. The CDR3 DNA has 45 bases and is translated from base 1. The germline V gene specifies MGHRA as CDR1 and YSYEKL as CDR2. V is cut by 4 bases and J by 1 base, and the space between the germline ends is 12 bases.